This T cell receptor beta chain was identified in a study of immune evolution from preneoplasia to lung adenocarcinoma. Study findings and constraints: Top clone frequencies peaked in normal lung, apparently declining through invasive adenocarcinoma.

Two lung cancer pathologists independently confirmed each histologic diagnosis. Macro-dissection enriched premalignant or tumor cells before nucleic acid extraction. Trimming cost V 3 bases and J 0 bases, with 14 bases left between them. The CDR3 spans 16 residues. Looked up from germline, CDR1 is MNHNS and CDR2 is SASEGT. This clone occurred a few times. Its cognate antigen is unknown. Method: immunoSEQ multiplex PCR; TCRdb's copy keeps in-frame clones and lacks some. The table includes 20,000 to 30,000 clones, 65% to 75% detected once. V and J are TRBV6-1 and TRBJ1-2; D not certain. Sequenced input: FFPE invasive lung adenocarcinoma tissue. The TCR sequence derives from a person aged 55 to 75 with invasive lung adenocarcinoma. Some clones in this sample may be carry-over from other donors' samples. CDR3 in DNA: TGTGCCAGCAGTGAGGCGTGGGCGGCCGCTAACTATGGCTACACCTTC. This codes for CASSEAWAAANYGYTF.